Listed below are T cell receptor beta chains from one sample, sequenced in a study of shared clonotypes between healthy human individuals. Produced via immunoSEQ multiplex PCR; TCRdb's table is partial and in-frame only. The sample has some 2,500,000 clones, approximately 90% seen once; the top ten hold 0.3% to 0.45%. Sequenced sample: naive CD4+ T cells from PBMCs. The receptors shown here come from a man aged 18 to 29 in good health. Some clones in this sample may be carry-over from other donors' samples. The CDR3 runs from the conserved cysteine through the conserved F or W. The D gene is left open where the match is weak. Only part of the rows carry a size: once, few, many, or a class if the clone is expanded.

size	J	D	V	CDR3	DNA
NA	TRBJ2-3	TRBD2	TRBV10-3	CAISGPPLVAGEDTQYF	TGTGCCATCAGTGGACCCCCGTTGGTAGCGGGAGAGGATACGCAGTATTTT
NA	TRBJ2-1	TRBD2	TRBV7-3	CASSSTSGYTEQFF	TGTGCCAGCAGCTCCACTAGCGGGTATACCGAGCAGTTCTTC
NA	TRBJ1-5	NA	TRBV27	CARRPSNQPQHF	TGTGCCAGGAGACCTAGCAATCAGCCCCAGCATTTT
NA	TRBJ2-6	NA	TRBV19	CASNKGRSGANVLTF	TGTGCCAGTAACAAAGGGAGATCTGGGGCCAACGTCCTGACTTTC
few	TRBJ1-5	NA	TRBV9	CASSGTGGNQPQHF	TGTGCCAGCAGCGGGACGGGGGGCAATCAGCCCCAGCATTTT
NA	TRBJ2-1	TRBD2	TRBV7-7	CASSLAGLAGYNEQFF	TGTGCCAGCAGCCTAGCGGGACTAGCGGGATACAATGAGCAGTTCTTC
NA	TRBJ2-2	TRBD1	TRBV5-5	CASSRGQGNGELFF	TGTGCCAGCAGCAGGGGACAGGGGAACGGGGAGCTGTTTTTT
NA	TRBJ2-1	TRBD2	TRBV11-2	CASSPSPGLLDSEQFF	TGTGCCAGCAGCCCTAGCCCGGGACTATTAGATTCGGAGCAGTTCTTC
NA	TRBJ2-1	TRBD2	TRBV11-2	CASSLDHSGSLEQFF	TGTGCCAGCAGCTTAGATCATAGCGGGAGTCTCGAGCAGTTCTTC
NA	TRBJ1-5	NA	TRBV7-9	CASSLESGQPQHF	TGTGCCAGCAGCTTAGAAAGTGGTCAGCCCCAGCATTTT
NA	TRBJ1-2	TRBD1	TRBV6-1	CASRGTGLSYGYTF	TGTGCCAGCAGAGGGACAGGCCTTAGCTATGGCTACACCTTC
NA	TRBJ2-3	NA	TRBV9	CASSVEVSLASDTQYF	TGTGCCAGCAGCGTAGAGGTTTCGCTAGCTTCAGATACGCAGTATTTT
NA	TRBJ1-1	NA	TRBV18	CASSPSRGQTTAEAFF	TGTGCCAGCTCACCATCAAGAGGACAGACTACCGCTGAAGCTTTCTTT
NA	TRBJ2-2	NA	TRBV4-1	CASSQGGRGPNTGELFF	TGCGCCAGCAGCCAAGGGGGCAGGGGTCCGAACACCGGGGAGCTGTTTTTT
NA	TRBJ1-5	TRBD1	TRBV7-9	CASSATGGLGNQPQHF	TGTGCCAGCAGCGCCACAGGGGGCTTAGGCAATCAGCCCCAGCATTTT
NA	TRBJ1-5	TRBD1	TRBV6-5	CASRQGDQPQHF	TGTGCCAGTAGACAGGGGGATCAGCCCCAGCATTTT
NA	TRBJ2-2	NA	TRBV27	CASSLGGGRQNTGELFF	TGTGCCAGCAGTTTAGGGGGGGGCAGACAGAACACCGGGGAGCTGTTTTTT
NA	TRBJ1-5	NA	TRBV4-1	CASSQELRQGWVAQHF	TGCGCCAGCAGCCAAGAATTGAGGCAGGGGTGGGTTGCCCAGCATTTT
NA	TRBJ2-7	TRBD2	TRBV5-1	CASSAAGTSGRQYF	TGCGCCAGCTCGGCGGCAGGGACTAGCGGGAGGCAGTACTTC
NA	TRBJ2-4	TRBD2	TRBV18	CASLPTGPSGGNIQYF	TGTGCCAGCTTACCGACCGGGCCTAGCGGGGGGAACATTCAGTACTTC